This TCR beta chain was observed in a study of identifying expanded T cells in peripheral blood. Generated by immunoSEQ multiplex PCR, the TCRdb table keeps only in-frame clones and is missing some. The repertoire holds 120,000 or so clones, with around 84% as singletons. V lost 0 bases and J 1 base, leaving 27 bases between the germline ends. The CDR3 totals 21 residues. The receptor's source is a person between 18 and 75 years old in good health. The V and J genes are TRBV23-1 and TRBJ1-1; D ambiguous. TRBV23-1 belongs to the ORF category, with a function that is uncertain. Sequenced: blood. The chain's CDR3 is CASSQSMGNEDGSKGNTEAFF. The DNA of the CDR3 is TGCGCCAGCAGTCAATCGATGGGGAATGAGGACGGGAGTAAAGGGAACACTGAAGCTTTCTTT.